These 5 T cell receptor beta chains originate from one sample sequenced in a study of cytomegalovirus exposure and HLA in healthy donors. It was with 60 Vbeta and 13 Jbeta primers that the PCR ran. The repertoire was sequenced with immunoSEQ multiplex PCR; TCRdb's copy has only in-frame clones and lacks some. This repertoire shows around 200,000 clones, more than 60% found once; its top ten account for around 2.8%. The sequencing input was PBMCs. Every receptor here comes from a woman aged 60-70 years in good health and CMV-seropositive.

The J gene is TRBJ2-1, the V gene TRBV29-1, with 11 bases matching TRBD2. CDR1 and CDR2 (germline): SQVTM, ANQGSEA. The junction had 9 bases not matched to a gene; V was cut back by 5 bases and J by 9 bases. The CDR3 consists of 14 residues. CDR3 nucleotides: TGCAGCGTTAAGACTAGCGGGGCGTATGGTGAGCAGTTCTTC. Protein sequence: CSVKTSGAYGEQFF.

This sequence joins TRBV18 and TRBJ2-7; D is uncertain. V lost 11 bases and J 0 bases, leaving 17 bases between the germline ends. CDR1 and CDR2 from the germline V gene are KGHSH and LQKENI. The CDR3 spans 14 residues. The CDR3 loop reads CASSAPDNSYEQYF. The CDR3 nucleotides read TGTGCCTCCTCCGCGCCTGACAACTCCTACGAGCAGTACTTC.

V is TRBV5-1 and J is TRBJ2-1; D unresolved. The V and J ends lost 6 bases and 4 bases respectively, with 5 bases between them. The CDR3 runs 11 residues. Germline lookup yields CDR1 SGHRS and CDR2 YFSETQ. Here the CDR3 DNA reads TGCGCCAGCAAACAGTACAATGAGCAGTTCTTC. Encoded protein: CASKQYNEQFF. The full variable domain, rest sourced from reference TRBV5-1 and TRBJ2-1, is KAGVTQTPRYLIKTRGQQVTLSCSPISGHRSVSWYQQTPGQGLQFLFEYFSETQRNKGNFPGRFSGRQFSNSRSEMNVSTLELGDSALYLCASKQYNEQFFGPGTRLTVL.

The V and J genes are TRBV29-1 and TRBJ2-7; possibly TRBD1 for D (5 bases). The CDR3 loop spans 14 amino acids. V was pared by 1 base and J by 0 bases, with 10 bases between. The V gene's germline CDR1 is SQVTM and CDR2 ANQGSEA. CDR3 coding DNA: TGCAGCGTTGAAGGACAGCACCCCTCCTACGAGCAGTACTTC. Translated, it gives CSVEGQHPSYEQYF.

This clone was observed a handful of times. CDR3 residues: CASSQYRAPPLHF. The CDR3 DNA reads as TGTGCCAGCAGCCAATACAGGGCTCCACCCCTCCACTTT. V gene TRBV14 combines with J gene TRBJ1-6; the D gene is possibly TRBD1 (6 bases). The germline CDR1 and CDR2 sequences are SGHDN and FVKESK. V lost 2 bases to trimming and J lost 11 bases, with 10 bases between them. CDR3 length: 13 residues.